The 16 T cell receptor beta chains in this list originate from one sample, sequenced in a study of blood T cell repertoires in COVID-19. Method: immunoSEQ multiplex PCR; TCRdb's copy keeps in-frame clones and lacks some. The table shows 230,000 or so clones, with about 85% occurring only once. Sample: PBMCs or T cells enriched from blood (not recorded which). The source is a woman between 45 and 65 years old who had been exposed to COVID-19.

The J gene is TRBJ2-4, the V gene TRBV11-2, with 9 bases fitting TRBD1. V was clipped by 5 bases and J by 6 bases; unmatched bases: 5. There are 14 residues in the CDR3. The V gene's germline CDR1 is SGHAT and CDR2 FQNNGV. The CDR3 coding sequence is TGTGCCAGCAGCCTCACAGGGGGCCTAAACATTCAGTACTTC. Protein product: CASSLTGGLNIQYF.

The gene calls are TRBV11-2 and TRBJ2-3; perhaps TRBD1 as D (6 bases). Germline loops: CDR1 SGHAT, CDR2 FQNNGV. CDR3 length equals 14 residues. Trimming shortened V by 2 bases and J by 4 bases, and 10 bases separated the two germline ends. The CDR3: CASSLRGSADTQYF. The CDR3 nucleotides read TGTGCCAGCAGCTTAAGGGGGAGCGCAGATACGCAGTATTTT.

This clone occurred once. This sequence joins TRBV27 and TRBJ1-1; 8 bases are a match to TRBD1. Germline lookup yields CDR1 MNHEY and CDR2 SMNVEV (reference sequence). The junction had 3 bases not matched to a gene; V was cut back by 3 bases and J by 9 bases. The CDR3 has 12 residues. The chain's CDR3 is CASSFPRGQAFF. CDR3 in DNA: TGTGCCAGCAGTTTTCCCAGGGGGCAAGCTTTCTTT.

This clone was seen just once. The chain combines TRBV24-1 with TRBJ2-2; D is perhaps TRBD1 (5 bases). The germline CDR1 and CDR2 sequences are KGHDR and SFDVKD. V was shortened by 4 bases and J by 6 bases, with 17 bases between the two germline ends. The CDR3 consists of 16 residues. The CDR3 sequence is CATSERGLVGAGELFF. The CDR3, as DNA: TGTGCCACCAGTGAGCGCGGCCTCGTAGGGGCCGGGGAGCTGTTTTTT.

This sequence joins TRBV24-1 and TRBJ2-2; perhaps TRBD1 as D (6 bases). CDR3 length: 14 amino acids. Germline V CDR1 and CDR2: KGHDR, SFDVKD. V was pared by 9 bases and J by 5 bases, with 15 bases between. In DNA form, the CDR3 reads TGTGCCACCGAGCACAGGGTCCGAACCGGGGAGCTGTTTTTT. This sequence encodes CATEHRVRTGELFF.

The chain's CDR3 is CASSGRGLVYEQYF. CDR3 bases: TGTGCCAGCAGTGGCAGGGGGCTGGTCTACGAGCAGTACTTC. The genes are TRBV25-1 and TRBJ2-7; 8 bases align to TRBD1. Germline values: CDR1 MGHDK, CDR2 SYGVNS. The CDR3 sequence is 14 residues long. The V and J ends lost 4 bases and 3 bases, in that order; junction bases with no gene match: 5.

The chain is built from TRBV6-6 and TRBJ1-6; D possibly corresponds to TRBD1 (5 bases). The CDR3 loop spans 16 amino acids. Germline assignment: CDR1 MNHNY and CDR2 SVGAGI (reference sequence). V gave up 3 bases and J gave up 8 bases, with 17 bases separating them. The CDR3 sequence: CASSYGGISGDSPLHF. Here the CDR3 DNA reads TGTGCCAGCAGTTATGGGGGGATATCGGGGGATTCACCCCTCCACTTT.

The gene calls are TRBV15 and TRBJ2-7, with D maybe TRBD1 (5 bases). The CDR3 is 15 amino acids. V was trimmed by 1 base and J by 2 bases, leaving 12 bases between them. Germline CDR1 reads LNHNV; CDR2 reads YYDKDF (reference sequence). This chain's CDR3 is CATSRATDPTYEQYF. DNA for the CDR3: TGTGCCACCAGCAGAGCGACAGACCCTACCTACGAGCAGTACTTC.

V and J are TRBV19 and TRBJ2-3; perhaps TRBD2 as D (5 bases). Per the germline V gene, CDR1 is LNHDA and CDR2 is SQIVND (reference sequence). The V end lost 6 bases, the J end lost 0 bases, and 16 bases lay between the germline ends. The CDR3 loop spans 16 amino acids. The DNA for the CDR3 is TGTGCCAGTAGCCCACTAGGCCCTATTAGCACAGATACGCAGTATTTT. Its protein product is CASSPLGPISTDTQYF.

The chain links TRBV27 to TRBJ1-2, with TRBD1 as a possible D gene (5 bases). The CDR3 consists of 14 residues. CDR1 is MNHEY and CDR2 is SMNVEV in the germline V gene (reference sequence). Trimming took 8 bases from V and 6 from J, leaving 19 bases between them. The CDR3 DNA sequence: TGTGCCAGCTCCCTGCGGGCAGGGAGGGATGGCTACACCTTC. This translates into CASSLRAGRDGYTF.

This clone occurred a few times. This chain joins TRBV5-1 and TRBJ2-3; D ambiguous. Per germline, CDR1 SGHRS and CDR2 YFSETQ. The V and J ends lost 6 bases and 6 bases respectively, with 17 bases between them. CDR3 length: 14 amino acids. CDR3 residues: CASTVFSRLDTQYF. The CDR3 DNA follows: TGCGCCAGCACGGTTTTCTCCCGTCTCGATACGCAGTATTTT.

This clone occurred once. The V call is TRBV2, the J call TRBJ1-6; possible D gene TRBD1, 6 bases. This CDR3 comprises 12 residues. V was trimmed by 6 bases and J by 13 bases, leaving 13 bases between them. The germline CDR1 and CDR2 sequences are SNHLY and FYNNEI. As DNA, the CDR3 is TGTGCCAGCAGAGTCCAGGGGATCCCCCTCCACTTT. Translating gives CASRVQGIPLHF.

This clone showed up just once. The gene calls are TRBV19 and TRBJ1-3, with D tentatively TRBD1 (6 bases). This CDR3 spans 15 amino acids. In germline, CDR1 is LNHDA, CDR2 SQIVND (reference sequence). Trimming shortened V by 10 bases and J by 0 bases, and 16 bases separated the two germline ends. CDR3 sequence (DNA): TGTGCCACCCAACAGGGCTCACTCTCTGGAAACACCATATATTTT. Protein product: CATQQGSLSGNTIYF.

A single count supports this clone. The rearrangement uses TRBV9 and TRBJ2-1; D is possibly TRBD1 (5 bases). V was pared by 0 bases and J by 7 bases, with 14 bases between. This CDR3 contains 15 residues. CDR1 SGDLS and CDR2 YYNGEE come from the germline V gene. DNA for the CDR3: TGTGCCAGCAGCGTAGAAGGGGATCCACCTAATGAGCAGTTCTTC. This encodes CASSVEGDPPNEQFF.

The chain employs TRBV5-1 and TRBJ1-1, with D unclear. CDR1 is SGHRS and CDR2 is YFSETQ in the germline V gene. Between the trimmed V and J ends, which lost 7 bases and 7 bases, there was a span of 17 bases. The CDR3 has 13 amino acids. This chain's CDR3 is CASAPRESIEAFF. CDR3 sequence (DNA): TGCGCCAGCGCACCCCGGGAGTCGATTGAAGCTTTCTTT.

This clone has just a few counts. This rearrangement joins TRBV6-5 to TRBJ2-3; D gene uncertain. CDR3 length: 13 residues. Trimming removed 6 bases at V and 5 bases at J, with 12 bases between. CDR1 and CDR2 (germline): MNHEY, SVGAGI. The CDR3 region has the DNA TGTGCCAGCAGCGCGCAGGCTCAAGATACGCAGTATTTT. Encoded protein: CASSAQAQDTQYF.